This T cell receptor beta chain was found in a study of blood T cell repertoires in COVID-19. Generated by immunoSEQ multiplex PCR, the TCRdb table keeps only in-frame clones and is missing some. This table has around 500,000 clones, approximately 83% appearing once. Trimming shortened V by 5 bases and J by 7 bases, and 17 bases separated the two germline ends. The germline V gene encodes CDR1 PRHDT and CDR2 FYEKMQ (reference sequence). This CDR3 comprises 14 residues. Sequenced input: peripheral blood. V is TRBV13 and J is TRBJ1-1; tentatively, D is TRBD1 (5 bases). This receptor was identified in a human donor in a cohort sampled during active COVID-19. The CDR3 protein is CASSQRTPSGEAFF. Here the CDR3 DNA reads TGTGCCAGCAGCCAAAGGACACCTTCGGGTGAAGCTTTCTTT.